This TCR beta chain was captured by sequencing in a study of T cells after yellow fever vaccination. Study-level findings and limits: A secondary response was less intense yet reached its peak sooner, at day 5 versus 15. Shared CD4/CD8 clonotypes were a small share, likely from convergent recombination. The study noted that FACS-sorted repertoires could contain abundant clonotypes contaminating from the bulk population.

By 5'RACE template switching, TCR cDNA was produced, with a universal primer site and UMIs added in the process. TCRdb reprocessed the 5' RACE reads via MiXCR and lists one record per CDR3 protein. The sample holds about 370,000 distinct CDR3 sequences, roughly 11% seen once. V was pared by 4 bases and J by 9 bases, with 13 bases between. This CDR3 comprises 13 residues. Germline V lookup: CDR1 SEHNR, CDR2 FQNEAQ (reference sequence). On this clonotype itself: Its antigen is not known.

The specimen comprised PBMCs, sampled on the day of the first yellow fever vaccination. The clonotype originates from a man aged 18-30 years who received the YFV17D yellow fever vaccine. The chain has TRBV7-9 and TRBJ1-5, with a tentative D call TRBD1 (6 bases). The CDR3 spells CASSSTGSRPQHF. CDR3 nucleotides: TGTGCCAGCAGCTCAACAGGGTCCCGGCCCCAGCATTTT.